The text below deals with one T cell receptor beta chain. The target of this receptor is not known. The junction and the germline gene differ at one end; a read error may be behind it. A single peripheral blood draw of around 120 mL on average was collected from each donor into heparinised tubes. Using a panel that included CD45RO, CCR7, CD25, CD127, CD95 and CD27, naive, central memory, regulatory and stem cell-like memory CD4+ T cells were sorted on a BD FACSAria II. A purity above 98% was achieved for all sorted populations. PBMCs were isolated right away by Lymphoprep density gradient centrifugation and were stained directly, without culture. So that batch effects would be minimized, each experiment stained and sorted samples in pairs, pairing one healthy donor with one patient. This sample stems from a study of beta chain features in type 1 diabetes (dated by TCRdb to between 2017 and 2018). General notes on the study: Patients and healthy donors did not differ in mean age, gender distribution, total cell number or subset yield. Regulatory and stem cell-like memory subsets were obtained from only 8 patients and roughly 8 healthy donors, while naive and central memory subsets were obtained from all 30 or so donors. A total of 85 million to 140 million sorted cells were examined across all samples, and a strong correlation was observed between cell number per subset and RNA yield. In the study, TCRB repertoires of sorted circulating CD4+ T cell subsets from recently diagnosed type 1 diabetes patients were compared with those of matched healthy donors. Broad study findings and their caveats: Fewer insertions and more nucleotide deletions at VDJ recombination sites were observed in patients with type 1 diabetes, implying thymic rearrangement abnormalities. A moderate but significant shortening of TCRB CDR3 length was observed in type 1 diabetes patients in all four CD4+ subsets. Because small numbers of individuals were included in the HLA sub-analyses, any influence of HLA type on TCRB rearrangement was left unresolved. Sequencing cDNA rather than genomic DNA could over-represent highly expressing activated cells, although activation and CD3 levels did not differ between groups. Naive, central memory and regulatory TCRB repertoires appeared to be more alike among patients than among healthy donors. PCR may preferentially amplify shorter templates, but because patient and control samples were amplified and corrected together, any resulting skew would affect both groups equally.

All of the isolated RNA was reverse transcribed with the High Capacity cDNA Reverse Transcription Kit, so expressed TCRB transcripts were sequenced. Deep immunoSEQ sequencing was applied to naive, central memory and regulatory T cell samples, giving an average of about 3.7 million total reads per sample. Sorted cells were lysed in RLT buffer and RNA was extracted with DNase-treated RNeasy Micro or Mini kits, depending on cell number. To prevent cross-contamination, each cell subset was processed individually, whereas patient and healthy donor samples were processed jointly. TCRB sequences were amplified from cDNA with the immunoSEQ multiplex PCR, producing 87-bp fragments spanning the CDR3 region. The amplicons were sequenced using the Illumina HiSeq platform. The study's own analysis went as follows. Synthetic template baselines were used to correct PCR bias computationally, reads within Hamming distance 2 were collapsed together, and singletons that could not be merged were discarded. By aligning reads against IMGT, V, D and J genes, CDR3 length, and insertions or deletions at six rearrangement sites were assigned. Within each subset, clonotype counts were normalized to sorted cell number, and only after that were true diversity and Gini coefficients computed with the tcR R package. The overlap coefficient, calculated on TCRB nucleotide sequences, was used to measure repertoire sharing. TCRdb mirrors the immuneACCESS table, restricted to in-frame sequences. Some clones are absent from its copies; in checked studies, under half trace to an unresolved V gene, and the reason for the others is unknown. V, J and clone size are taken as reported in that table, and D and trimming were inferred from the DNA itself. Across this sample there are 60,000 to 75,000 clones, with 45% to 50% seen only once. Jointly, the top ten make up 0.7% of the sample.

The CDR3 sequence holds 13 residues, the cysteine and phenylalanine included. Only the CDR3 DNA stays, 39 bases, in frame from base 1. For CDR1 and CDR2, the germline V gene lists LGHNT and FRNRAP. The sequencing sample was made of central memory CD4+ T cells from blood. This TCR came from a man younger than 40 with type 1 diabetes. The chain links TRBV12-5 with TRBJ2-7; tentative D gene TRBD2, with 5 bases matching. This receptor carries the CDR3 CATGLGDVSEQYF. The nucleotides read TGTGCTACTGGTCTCGGGGATGTGAGCGAGCAGTACTTC.